The following is a T cell receptor beta chain sequence with its context. Its antigen is unidentified. The sample belongs to a study of a mutant IDH1 vaccine in newly diagnosed glioma. TCRdb's copy holds only in-frame clones and misses some; the assay was immunoSEQ multiplex PCR. The repertoire has more than 40,000 clones, around 80% of them found once; the top ten carry 1.8%. As to time point: week 5, during vaccination. Each dose of the vaccine consisted of 300 ug of mutant IDH1 20-mer peptide, with topical imiquimod. The source was PBMCs, collected from a glioma patient whose treatment included an IDH1 peptide vaccine. The receptor's source is a woman aged 40 to 55 with glioma.

CDR3 protein: CSVDSLGYTF. The CDR3 DNA reads TGCAGCGTTGACAGCCTTGGCTACACCTTC. This chain connects TRBV29-1 to TRBJ1-2; the D is unclear. V was clipped by 3 bases and J by 7 bases, with 6 bases between them. CDR1 and CDR2 from the germline V gene are SQVTM and ANQGSEA. The CDR3 has 10 amino acids.